Reported below is one TCR beta chain. There is no known antigen for this receptor. Per-base qualities were not stored, and no clone one base away is much larger. The entry originates in a study of beta chain features in type 1 diabetes (dated by TCRdb to the late 2010s). About the investigation overall: Patients and healthy donors did not differ in mean age, gender distribution, total cell number or subset yield. A total of approximately 100 million sorted cells were examined across all samples, and the number of cells per subset was strongly correlated with RNA yield. In the study, recently diagnosed type 1 diabetes patients and matched healthy donors were compared on the TCRB repertoires of their sorted circulating CD4+ T cell subsets. Regulatory and stem cell-like memory subsets were obtained from only 8 patients and roughly eight healthy donors, while naive and central memory subsets were obtained from all 28 donors. Broad study findings and their caveats: In all four CD4+ subsets, TCRB CDR3 length was moderately but significantly shorter in type 1 diabetes patients. Naive, central memory and regulatory TCRB repertoires appeared to be more alike among patients than among healthy donors. Sequencing cDNA rather than genomic DNA could over-represent highly expressing activated cells, although activation and CD3 levels did not differ between groups. PCR may preferentially amplify shorter templates, but because patient and control samples were amplified and corrected together, any resulting skew would affect both groups equally. Because the HLA sub-analyses included only small numbers of individuals, any influence of HLA type on TCRB rearrangement was left unresolved. At VDJ recombination sites, type 1 diabetes patients had fewer insertions and more deleted nucleotides, which implies abnormalities in thymic rearrangement.

Counted from cysteine to phenylalanine, this CDR3 has 15 amino acids. Of the read, only the CDR3 DNA is kept; its 45 bases are in frame from base 1. CDR1 SGHTA and CDR2 FQGNSA were looked up in the germline V gene. Germline trimming amounts to 5 bases on V and 3 bases on J, with 7 as the count of junction bases outside the gene matches. Each donor gave one peripheral blood draw, averaging around 120 mL, which was collected into heparinised tubes. Using a panel that included CD45RO, CCR7, CD25, CD127, CD95 and CD27, naive, central memory, regulatory and stem cell-like memory CD4+ T cells were sorted on a BD FACSAria II. Purity was above 95% for every sorted population. PBMCs were isolated immediately by Lymphoprep density gradient centrifugation and stained directly without culture. Samples were stained and sorted in pairs, with one healthy donor and one patient per experiment, so that batch effects were minimized.

The entire isolated RNA was reverse transcribed using the High Capacity cDNA Reverse Transcription Kit, and thus expressed TCRB transcripts were sequenced. Deep immunoSEQ sequencing was performed on naive, central memory and regulatory T cell samples, with an average of about 3.57 million total reads per sample. After sorted cells were lysed in RLT buffer, RNA was extracted with DNase-treated RNeasy Micro or Mini kits, with the choice depending on cell number. Each cell subset was processed separately to prevent cross-contamination, with patient and healthy donor samples processed together. TCRB sequences were amplified from cDNA with the immunoSEQ multiplex PCR, producing 87-bp fragments spanning the CDR3 region. The amplicons were sequenced using the Illumina HiSeq platform. In the authors' own workflow: PCR bias was computationally corrected using synthetic template baselines, reads within Hamming distance 2 were collapsed, and singletons that could not be merged were discarded. Reads were aligned to IMGT to assign V, D and J genes, CDR3 length, and insertions or deletions at six rearrangement sites. Within each subset, clonotype counts were normalized to sorted cell number, after which true diversity and Gini coefficients were computed with the tcR R package. The overlap coefficient, calculated on TCRB nucleotide sequences, was used to quantify repertoire sharing. Out-of-frame TCRB sequences from naive cells were analyzed to stand in for the pre-selection repertoire. This is the immuneACCESS table as TCRdb keeps it, with only in-frame sequences that have V and J called. A part of the clones is gone; compared with another copy, unresolved V genes explain less than half, and the rest is unexplained. D and trimming were read from the DNA, whereas the V and J calls and clone size are those reported in that table. The sample includes 450,000 to 600,000 clones, with roughly 30% observed a single time. More than 0.055% of the sample goes to the ten largest clones.

The V gene is TRBV7-2 and the J gene is TRBJ2-7; 10 middle bases align to TRBD2. Sequencing was done on a sample of naive CD4+ T cells from blood. Per the publication, the cell subset or site label means: true naive CD4+ T cells. The sequence was obtained from a man younger than 35 in good health. The CDR3 region reads CASSESGRADYEQYF. The DNA is TGTGCCAGCAGCGAGAGCGGGAGGGCCGACTACGAGCAGTACTTC.